Listed below are T cell receptor beta chains from one sample, sequenced in a study of blood T cell repertoires in COVID-19. Here immunoSEQ multiplex PCR was the method, and the copy in TCRdb shows in-frame clones only, minus some. The sample has tens of thousands of clones; around nine tenths are singletons. Sequenced sample: peripheral blood. Every receptor here comes from a woman aged 80 or older with acute or convalescent COVID-19. The CDR3 runs from the conserved cysteine through the conserved F or W. The D gene is left open where the match is weak. Rows may omit the clone size; those that give it use once, few, many or a size class.

CDR3nt: TGTGCCAGCAGGGTAGCGGGCCCTTCCTACAATGAGCAGTTCTTC; CDR3aa: CASRVAGPSYNEQFF; j_gene: TRBJ2-1; d_gene: TRBD2; abundance: -; v_gene: TRBV28
CDR3nt: TGTGCCAGCAGCCAAGTGGCCACCACTGAAGCTTTCTTT; CDR3aa: CASSQVATTEAFF; j_gene: TRBJ1-1; d_gene: -; abundance: -; v_gene: TRBV4-2
CDR3nt: TGTGCCAGCAGAGCAGTTAGCGGGGACTATGGTTACGAGCAGTACTTC; CDR3aa: CASRAVSGDYGYEQYF; j_gene: TRBJ2-7; d_gene: TRBD2; abundance: -; v_gene: TRBV2
CDR3nt: TGTGCCAGCAGCGGGGGCCCTTTAAATTCACCCCTCCACTTT; CDR3aa: CASSGGPLNSPLHF; j_gene: TRBJ1-6; d_gene: -; abundance: -; v_gene: TRBV9
CDR3nt: TGTGCCAGCAGCGACCTATCAGGGGCCGGGGAGCTGTTTTTT; CDR3aa: CASSDLSGAGELFF; j_gene: TRBJ2-2; d_gene: -; abundance: -; v_gene: TRBV5-6
CDR3nt: TGCGCCAGCAGCTTGGACAGGGTGGAAAAACTGTTTTTT; CDR3aa: CASSLDRVEKLFF; j_gene: TRBJ1-4; d_gene: -; abundance: -; v_gene: TRBV5-1
CDR3nt: TGTGCCACTAATAACGGGCGGGTTTTTGGCTACACCTTC; CDR3aa: CATNNGRVFGYTF; j_gene: TRBJ1-2; d_gene: -; abundance: -; v_gene: TRBV19
CDR3nt: TGTGCCAGCAGCTCCCCGGGGGAGAACACTGAAGCTTTCTTT; CDR3aa: CASSSPGENTEAFF; j_gene: TRBJ1-1; d_gene: -; abundance: -; v_gene: TRBV9
CDR3nt: TGTGCCAGTAGTATAGAACAGACCTATGGCTACACCTTC; CDR3aa: CASSIEQTYGYTF; j_gene: TRBJ1-2; d_gene: -; abundance: -; v_gene: TRBV19
CDR3nt: TGTGCCAGCACCAAGGGAGAGGCTAGGTCAGGCGAGCAGTACTTC; CDR3aa: CASTKGEARSGEQYF; j_gene: TRBJ2-7; d_gene: -; abundance: -; v_gene: TRBV6-5
CDR3nt: TGTGCCAGCAGTTCTCGGGACAGGTTCTACGAGCAGTACTTC; CDR3aa: CASSSRDRFYEQYF; j_gene: TRBJ2-7; d_gene: TRBD1; abundance: once; v_gene: TRBV28
CDR3nt: TGTGCCAGCAGTGAAAGGGGGTACGGAAACACCATATATTTT; CDR3aa: CASSERGYGNTIYF; j_gene: TRBJ1-3; d_gene: -; abundance: -; v_gene: TRBV6-1
CDR3nt: TGTGCCAGCTCACCGGGGACACCCGAAGCTTTCTTT; CDR3aa: CASSPGTPEAFF; j_gene: TRBJ1-1; d_gene: -; abundance: -; v_gene: TRBV18
CDR3nt: TGTGCCAGCAGCGTATTATTCGGGTCAGATACGCAGTATTTT; CDR3aa: CASSVLFGSDTQYF; j_gene: TRBJ2-3; d_gene: -; abundance: -; v_gene: TRBV9
CDR3nt: TGTGCCAGCAGCCCTCGACTAGCGGGGGTCAACACAGATACGCAGTATTTT; CDR3aa: CASSPRLAGVNTDTQYF; j_gene: TRBJ2-3; d_gene: TRBD2; abundance: -; v_gene: TRBV7-9
CDR3nt: TGCGCCAGCAGCCAACTCCCGGGACAGGGGGCTCGCGAGCAGTACTTC; CDR3aa: CASSQLPGQGAREQYF; j_gene: TRBJ2-7; d_gene: TRBD1; abundance: -; v_gene: TRBV4-1
CDR3nt: TGTGCCAGCAGTCTAGACAGGGCCCACGAGCAGTACTTC; CDR3aa: CASSLDRAHEQYF; j_gene: TRBJ2-7; d_gene: TRBD1; abundance: -; v_gene: TRBV12-3/TRBV12-4
CDR3nt: TGTGCCAGCAGCTTAAGCCGTCGGGACAGAAATGAAAAACTGTTTTTT; CDR3aa: CASSLSRRDRNEKLFF; j_gene: TRBJ1-4; d_gene: TRBD1; abundance: -; v_gene: TRBV7-2
CDR3nt: TGTGCCAGCAGCTTAGATGGTGGACAGGGTTACGAGCAGTACTTC; CDR3aa: CASSLDGGQGYEQYF; j_gene: TRBJ2-7; d_gene: TRBD1; abundance: few; v_gene: TRBV11-3
CDR3nt: TGTGCCAGTAGTCGAGGACAGGGACCGACAGATACGCAGTATTTT; CDR3aa: CASSRGQGPTDTQYF; j_gene: TRBJ2-3; d_gene: TRBD1; abundance: -; v_gene: TRBV19
CDR3nt: TGTGCCAGCAGCTCGACAGGGGTTGACGAAAAACTGTTTTTT; CDR3aa: CASSSTGVDEKLFF; j_gene: TRBJ1-4; d_gene: TRBD1; abundance: -; v_gene: TRBV7-9
CDR3nt: TGTGCCAGCAGCCCCGTAGCAGGGGTTGGTCAGCCCCAGCATTTT; CDR3aa: CASSPVAGVGQPQHF; j_gene: TRBJ1-5; d_gene: -; abundance: once; v_gene: TRBV3-1/TRBV3-2
CDR3nt: TGTGCCAGTAGTATAGATGGGACAGGGGGCTACACCTTC; CDR3aa: CASSIDGTGGYTF; j_gene: TRBJ1-2; d_gene: TRBD1; abundance: -; v_gene: TRBV19
CDR3nt: TGTGCCAGCAGCTTGGAGGACACTGAAGCTTTCTTT; CDR3aa: CASSLEDTEAFF; j_gene: TRBJ1-1; d_gene: -; abundance: -; v_gene: TRBV7-3
CDR3nt: TGTGCCAGCAGCCCCGTCTCGAACACTGAAGCTTTCTTT; CDR3aa: CASSPVSNTEAFF; j_gene: TRBJ1-1; d_gene: -; abundance: -; v_gene: TRBV7-3
CDR3nt: TGTGCCAGCAGCTTGAAACTACCGGGACTCCCTCCCTACGAGCAGTACTTC; CDR3aa: CASSLKLPGLPPYEQYF; j_gene: TRBJ2-7; d_gene: -; abundance: -; v_gene: TRBV5-5
CDR3nt: TGTGCCAGCAGCCCGAGGACAGGGTTCGAAAAACTGTTTTTT; CDR3aa: CASSPRTGFEKLFF; j_gene: TRBJ1-4; d_gene: TRBD1; abundance: -; v_gene: TRBV7-2
CDR3nt: TGTGCCATCACTCGTAGCGGGGGGGGAAACAATGAGCAGTTCTTC; CDR3aa: CAITRSGGGNNEQFF; j_gene: TRBJ2-1; d_gene: TRBD2; abundance: -; v_gene: TRBV10-3
CDR3nt: TGCGCCAGCAGCTTGGCCCCTAGCGGGGGGGCACAAGAGACCCAGTACTTC; CDR3aa: CASSLAPSGGAQETQYF; j_gene: TRBJ2-5; d_gene: TRBD2; abundance: -; v_gene: TRBV5-1